The following is a TCR beta chain sequence with its context. This record belongs to a study of blood T cell repertoires in COVID-19. Study-wide context: From T cells, B-cell-depleted T cells, or PBMCs came the material, which was cDNA or gDNA.

Only in-frame clones appear in the TCRdb table, and some are missing; sequencing was by immunoSEQ multiplex PCR. The sample consists of more than 300,000 clones, about nine tenths of them appearing once. V dropped 4 bases and J dropped 7 bases, with 11 bases sitting between them. Germline CDR1 and CDR2: MNHEY and SMNVEV (reference sequence). This CDR3 is built from 13 residues. The sequence derives from an older woman with COVID-19, enrolled during active disease. The source material was peripheral blood. The chain combines TRBV27 with TRBJ2-1; a possible D gene is TRBD2 (5 bases). The CDR3 protein is CASSSRLRNEQFF. The CDR3 DNA sequence: TGTGCCAGCAGTTCAAGACTACGAAATGAGCAGTTCTTC.